These 13 T cell receptor beta chains originate from one sample sequenced in a study of shared clonotypes between healthy human individuals. Method: immunoSEQ multiplex PCR; TCRdb's copy keeps in-frame clones and lacks some. Here the sample spans about a million clones, under 80% being singletons. The sequenced sample was memory CD4+ T cells sorted from blood. Subset denoted: CD45RA-negative fraction. Source of these receptors: a man between 18 and 35 years old in good health.

This CDR3 reads CASSYSGGATEAFF. The CDR3 region has the DNA TGTGCCAGCAGTTACTCAGGGGGCGCCACTGAAGCTTTCTTT. This chain uses TRBV6-6 with TRBJ1-1, with TRBD1 matching over 7 bases. Germline V CDR1 and CDR2: MNHNY, SVGAGI (reference sequence). CDR3 length: 14 residues. V dropped 0 bases and J dropped 4; count of bases not matched to a gene: 2.

The chain couples TRBV18 to TRBJ2-2; 9 positions match TRBD1. This CDR3 is built from 16 residues. Germline V lookup: CDR1 KGHSH, CDR2 LQKENI. The ends lost 3 bases at V and 4 bases at J; junction bases unmatched: 6. The CDR3 DNA follows: TGTGCCAGCTCACCTCCGGGACAGGGACGCACCGGGGAGCTGTTTTTT. Translation: CASSPPGQGRTGELFF.

The genes are TRBV19 and TRBJ2-3; 9 bases are shared with TRBD1. CDR1 and CDR2 (germline): LNHDA, SQIVND (reference sequence). V lost 5 bases and J lost 8; bases outside the gene matches: 8. The length of the CDR3 is 14 residues. CDR3 in DNA: TGTGCCAGTAGTCAGGGACAGGGATTCGGTACGCAGTATTTT. Encoded protein: CASSQGQGFGTQYF.

The rearrangement links TRBV2 to TRBJ1-1, with 7 bases that match TRBD1. The CDR3 has 14 residues. The germline V gene encodes CDR1 SNHLY and CDR2 FYNNEI. The V gene end was trimmed by 8 bases and the J gene end by 2 bases; junction bases not matched to a gene: 8. For the CDR3, the DNA is TGTGCCAGCGTGGAGACAGGGCGCAACACTGAAGCTTTCTTT. This codes for CASVETGRNTEAFF.

This clone was found once. The V gene is TRBV21-1, the J gene TRBJ2-2; TRBD2 is taken as the D call from the table, unchecked against the DNA. TRBV21-1 is tagged as a pseudogene. The CDR3 is made up of 17 amino acids. CDR3 in amino acids: CASSKDPSGANTGELFF. The CDR3 DNA reads as TGTGCCAGCAGCAAAGACCCTAGCGGGGCTAACACCGGGGAGCTGTTTTTT.

This chain connects TRBV19 to TRBJ2-2, with a weak D call TRBD2 (5 bases). The ends were cut back, 6 bases at V and 4 bases at J, with 9 bases in the middle. This CDR3 comprises 13 residues. Germline V gene data show CDR1 as LNHDA and CDR2 as SQIVND (reference sequence). The CDR3 is CASRLVGTGELFF. CDR3 DNA sequence: TGTGCCAGTAGACTAGTGGGCACCGGGGAGCTGTTTTTT.

The chain joins TRBV6-5 to TRBJ2-3; 9 nucleotides agree with TRBD1. Trimming cost V 7 bases and J 1 base; bases outside gene matches: 6. The CDR3 spans 15 residues. Germline loops: CDR1 MNHEY, CDR2 SVGAGI. The CDR3 DNA reads TGTGCCAGCACGGACCGGGACAGGGGCACAGATACGCAGTATTTT. Amino acid sequence: CASTDRDRGTDTQYF.

V is TRBV5-4 and J is TRBJ2-3, with D tentatively TRBD1 (6 bases). Germline V gene sequence: CDR1 SGHNT, CDR2 YYREEE (reference sequence). CDR3 length: 15 amino acids. With 1 base removed from V and 6 bases from J, the gap between germline ends came to 15 bases. This CDR3 is CASSLTLQGLDTQYF. The CDR3 DNA follows: TGTGCCAGCAGCTTGACCCTCCAGGGGTTGGATACGCAGTATTTT. Variable domain in full (rest from reference TRBV5-4 and TRBJ2-3): ETGVTQSPTHLIKTRGQQVTLRCSSQSGHNTVSWYQQALGQGPQFIFQYYREEENGRGNFPPRFSGLQFPNYSSELNVNALELDDSALYLCASSLTLQGLDTQYFGPGTRLTVL.

This clone was found a few times. This chain uses TRBV19 with TRBJ2-1, with unresolved D. Per germline, CDR1 LNHDA and CDR2 SQIVND (reference sequence). Trimming removed 8 bases from V and 4 bases from J, with 12 bases in between. CDR3 size: 13 residues. The chain's CDR3 is CASGLGRYNEQFF. The CDR3 coding sequence is TGTGCCAGTGGGTTAGGGCGTTACAATGAGCAGTTCTTC.

V is TRBV28 and J is TRBJ1-6; 8 nucleotides align to TRBD1. In germline, CDR1 is MDHEN, CDR2 SYDVKM. The CDR3 spans 15 residues. J was trimmed by 6 bases and V by 10 bases; bases with no gene match: 11. CDR3 residues: CAINPRTGGNSPLHF. The CDR3 nucleotides are TGTGCCATCAACCCCAGAACAGGGGGTAATTCACCCCTCCACTTT.

V is TRBV7-8 and J is TRBJ1-6; D not certain. Germline CDR1 and CDR2: SGHVS and FQNEAQ. The V end lost 1 base, the J end lost 8 bases, and 6 bases lay between the germline ends. CDR3 length equals 13 residues. The CDR3 bases are TGTGCCAGCAGCTTAGAGCAGGATTCACCCCTCCACTTT. This codes for CASSLEQDSPLHF.

The rearrangement joins TRBV10-3 to TRBJ1-1, with unresolved D. CDR1 and CDR2 from the germline V gene are ENHRY and SYGVKD. The CDR3 totals 15 residues. V was pared by 6 bases and J by 0 bases, with 14 bases between. The CDR3 sequence is CAISDKTVMNTEAFF. The CDR3 DNA is TGTGCCATCAGCGACAAAACAGTGATGAACACTGAAGCTTTCTTT.

This clone was detected only once. The gene calls are TRBV6-1 and TRBJ1-4; D perhaps matches TRBD1 (6 bases). CDR1 and CDR2 (germline): MNHNS, SASEGT. The germline V and J ends were trimmed by 8 bases and 5 bases, with 12 bases remaining between them. CDR3 size: 13 residues. Here the CDR3 DNA reads TGTGCCAGCGGGAGACAGGCAAATGAAAAACTGTTTTTT. Protein: CASGRQANEKLFF.